These 29 T cell receptor beta chains share one sample of origin, sequenced in a study of OX40 agonist ivuxolimab in advanced cancers. Generated by immunoSEQ multiplex PCR, the TCRdb table keeps only in-frame clones and is missing some. The sample shows 75,000 or so clones, approximately 84% of them seen only once. This specimen was CD4+ or CD8+ T cells sorted from blood, taken in a trial of the OX40 agonist ivuxolimab. The receptors were sampled from an adult with an advanced solid tumor such as melanoma, head and neck, liver or kidney cancer.

The chain joins TRBV9 to TRBJ1-2, with a weak D call TRBD1 (5 bases). This CDR3 has 15 amino acids. Trimming removed 4 bases at V and 6 bases at J, with 19 bases between. Per the germline V gene, CDR1 is SGDLS and CDR2 is YYNGEE. CDR3 DNA: TGTGCCAGCAGCCGGGCAAGTTGGGGCGGAGATGGCTACACCTTC. It encodes CASSRASWGGDGYTF.

V gene TRBV5-8 combines with J gene TRBJ1-2, with D maybe TRBD1 (5 bases). Germline V gene sequence: CDR1 SGHTS, CDR2 YDEGEE. The V end lost 5 bases, the J end lost 7 bases, and 18 bases lay between the germline ends. The CDR3 runs 14 residues. The CDR3 coding sequence is TGTGCCAGCAGACGGAGGGGCGCCGGGAGTGGCTACACCTTC. Amino acids: CASRRRGAGSGYTF. The full variable domain, completed using reference TRBV5-8 and TRBJ1-2, is EAGVTQSPTHLIKTRGQQATLRCSPISGHTSVYWYQQALGLGLQFLLWYDEGEERNRGNFPPRFSGRQFPNYSSELNVNALELEDSALYLCASRRRGAGSGYTFGSGTRLTVV.

CDR3: CASSSDRASEQFF. The DNA of the CDR3 is TGTGCCAGCAGCTCTGACAGGGCGAGTGAGCAGTTCTTC. This chain links TRBV5-6 with TRBJ2-1; 7 bases map to TRBD1. This CDR3 comprises 13 residues. V was pared by 3 bases and J by 9 bases, with 6 bases of the junction left unmatched. Germline CDR1 SGHDT, CDR2 YYEEEE.

This clone appeared a few times. The chain is built from TRBV10-3 and TRBJ1-1, with D possibly matching TRBD1 (5 bases). The CDR3 contains 12 residues. Looked up from germline, CDR1 is ENHRY and CDR2 is SYGVKD. V lost 5 bases to trimming and J lost 1 base, with 5 bases between them. This CDR3 reads CAISQGNTEAFF. The CDR3 coding sequence is TGTGCCATCAGTCAGGGGAACACTGAAGCTTTCTTT.

V gene TRBV9 combines with J gene TRBJ1-3; D may be TRBD1 (5 bases). Trimming left V 4 bases short and J 0 bases short, with 14 bases between. CDR3 size: 16 residues. Germline V gene data show CDR1 as SGDLS and CDR2 as YYNGEE. CDR3 loop: CASSLGAEVSGNTIYF. CDR3 sequence (DNA): TGTGCCAGCAGCCTAGGGGCTGAAGTCTCTGGAAACACCATATATTTT. Variable domain in full (rest from reference TRBV9 and TRBJ1-3): DSGVTQTPKHLITATGQRVTLRCSPRSGDLSVYWYQQSLDQGLQFLIQYYNGEERAKGNILERFSAQQFPDLHSELNLSSLELGDSALYFCASSLGAEVSGNTIYFGEGSWLTVV.

The V call is TRBV27, the J call TRBJ1-5; 8 nucleotides line up with TRBD1. The CDR3 totals 14 residues. Unmatched junction bases numbered 5, after V lost 7 bases and J lost 3 bases. Looked up from germline, CDR1 is MNHEY and CDR2 is SMNVEV (reference sequence). DNA for the CDR3: TGTGCCAGCACGTCAGGGGGCATCAATCAGCCCCAGCATTTT. Protein product: CASTSGGINQPQHF.

The sample holds one count of this clone. V is TRBV5-1 and J is TRBJ1-1; a weak D match, TRBD1 (6 bases). The CDR3 consists of 13 residues. Per the germline V gene, CDR1 is SGHRS and CDR2 is YFSETQ. Trimming pared 5 bases from V and 1 base from J, leaving 9 bases between. The CDR3 spells CASRVDRNTEAFF. The CDR3 coding sequence is TGCGCCAGCAGAGTGGACAGGAACACTGAAGCTTTCTTT. Full variable domain (missing parts from reference TRBV5-1 and TRBJ1-1): KAGVTQTPRYLIKTRGQQVTLSCSPISGHRSVSWYQQTPGQGLQFLFEYFSETQRNKGNFPGRFSGRQFSNSRSEMNVSTLELGDSALYLCASRVDRNTEAFFGQGTRLTVV.

This clone showed up just a few times. The V and J genes are TRBV5-1 and TRBJ2-1, with 8 bases lining up with TRBD2. Germline V CDR1 and CDR2: SGHRS, YFSETQ. The CDR3 is 17 amino acids. Unmatched junction bases numbered 6, after V lost 0 bases and J lost 1 base. The CDR3 protein is CASSLGAGERSYNEQFF. CDR3 in DNA: TGCGCCAGCAGCTTGGGAGCGGGGGAAAGGTCCTACAATGAGCAGTTCTTC. Full variable domain (rest looked up from reference TRBV5-1 and TRBJ2-1): KAGVTQTPRYLIKTRGQQVTLSCSPISGHRSVSWYQQTPGQGLQFLFEYFSETQRNKGNFPGRFSGRQFSNSRSEMNVSTLELGDSALYLCASSLGAGERSYNEQFFGPGTRLTVL.

The chain employs TRBV19 and TRBJ2-7, with D hard to call. V lost 0 bases to trimming and J lost 0 bases, with 3 bases between them. Germline V lookup: CDR1 LNHDA, CDR2 SQIVND (reference sequence). CDR3 length equals 13 residues. CDR3 protein: CASSIDGSYEQYF. For the CDR3, the DNA is TGTGCCAGTAGTATAGACGGCTCCTACGAGCAGTACTTC.

The chain has TRBV7-7 and TRBJ2-1; the D call may be TRBD1 or TRBD2 (5 bases each). Trimming removed 5 bases at V and 3 bases at J, with 17 bases between. Germline CDR1 reads SSHAT; CDR2 reads FNYEAQ (reference sequence). The CDR3 length is 16 residues. The CDR3 here is CASSPLTGHSYNEQFF. CDR3 nucleotide sequence: TGTGCCAGCAGCCCTCTCACGGGGCACAGCTACAATGAGCAGTTCTTC.

CDR3 region: CASSRETGGETQYF. As DNA, the CDR3 is TGTGCCAGCAGCCGAGAGACAGGGGGCGAGACCCAGTACTTC. The V gene is TRBV7-9, the J gene TRBJ2-5, with TRBD1 identical over 10 bases. V was pared by 5 bases and J by 5 bases, with 5 bases of the junction left unmatched. This CDR3 has 14 amino acids. Looked up from germline, CDR1 is SEHNR and CDR2 is FQNEAQ (reference sequence).

The V call is TRBV7-2, the J call TRBJ2-7; D not certain. Germline V lookup: CDR1 SGHTA, CDR2 FQGNSA. This CDR3 region has 15 residues. V was shortened by 2 bases and J by 2 bases, with 13 bases between the two germline ends. The CDR3 nucleotides are TGTGCCAGCAGCTTAAAAAAAACGGTAGCCTACGAGCAGTACTTC. This encodes CASSLKKTVAYEQYF.

The rearrangement links TRBV7-9 to TRBJ1-4; D is ambiguous. Germline V gene data show CDR1 as SEHNR and CDR2 as FQNEAQ (reference sequence). V dropped 1 base and J dropped 4 bases, with 1 base sitting between them. The CDR3 spans 12 residues. The CDR3 sequence: CASSLDNEKLFF. In DNA form, the CDR3 reads TGTGCCAGCAGCTTAGATAATGAAAAACTGTTTTTT.

The genes are TRBV6-1 and TRBJ1-5; D may be TRBD1 (6 bases). There are 15 residues in the CDR3. Per the germline V gene, CDR1 is MNHNS and CDR2 is SASEGT. Trimming stripped 6 bases from V and 5 bases from J, with 17 bases between. CDR3 sequence reads: CASRPRQANDQPQHF. The CDR3 region has the DNA TGTGCCAGCAGACCGCGACAGGCCAATGATCAGCCCCAGCATTTT.

This chain uses TRBV11-2 with TRBJ1-5, with D unclear. Germline-derived CDR1 and CDR2 are SGHAT and FQNNGV. The V and J ends lost 4 bases and 5 bases respectively, with 9 bases between them. The CDR3 is 13 residues long. CDR3 in amino acids: CASSSGLDQPQHF. The DNA of the CDR3 is TGTGCCAGCAGCTCTGGACTCGATCAGCCCCAGCATTTT.

The chain has TRBV5-1 and TRBJ2-7; 11 bases map to TRBD1. Trimming took 4 bases from V and 0 from J; bases not matched to a gene: 3. The germline V gene has CDR1 SGHRS and CDR2 YFSETQ. CDR3 length equals 15 residues. The DNA of the CDR3 is TGCGCCAGCAGCAGGGGGACAGGGGGCTCCTACGAGCAGTACTTC. Residues: CASSRGTGGSYEQYF.

This rearrangement joins TRBV6-1 to TRBJ1-6; D unresolved. The ends were cut back, 2 bases at V and 0 bases at J, with 11 bases in the middle. The CDR3 length is 17 residues. Looked up from germline, CDR1 is MNHNS and CDR2 is SASEGT. The CDR3 is CASSELGSFSYNSPLHF. The CDR3 DNA reads TGTGCCAGCAGTGAACTTGGGAGTTTCTCCTATAATTCACCCCTCCACTTT.

This chain connects TRBV15 to TRBJ2-2; tentatively, D is TRBD1 (6 bases). Germline V gene lookup returns CDR1 LNHNV and CDR2 YYDKDF (reference sequence). The CDR3 covers 16 residues. Trimming cost V 1 base and J 9 bases, with 18 bases left between them. CDR3 in amino acids: CATSRGGTTPTRELFF. The CDR3 region has the DNA TGTGCCACCAGCAGAGGTGGGACAACCCCAACCCGGGAGCTGTTTTTT.

The chain uses TRBV5-8 and TRBJ2-3, with 14 bases that match TRBD2. This CDR3 region has 15 residues. V lost 3 bases, J lost 6 bases, and 3 bases stayed unmatched. CDR1 is SGHTS and CDR2 is YDEGEE in the germline V gene. This CDR3 reads CASSWGTSGSDTQYF. The CDR3 coding sequence is TGTGCCAGCAGCTGGGGGACTAGCGGGAGTGATACGCAGTATTTT.

This CDR3 is CASSQDPRTVHNEQFF. CDR3 nucleotides: TGCGCCAGCAGCCAAGATCCCCGGACTGTCCACAATGAGCAGTTCTTC. The chain combines TRBV4-3 with TRBJ2-1; D possibly corresponds to TRBD2 (5 bases). Trimming left V 0 bases short and J 5 bases short, with 14 bases between. The germline V gene encodes CDR1 LGHNA and CDR2 YSLEER. The CDR3 spans 16 residues.

The gene calls are TRBV7-2 and TRBJ1-2; maybe TRBD1 (5 bases). Deletions cut 1 base from V and 4 bases from J, with 7 bases between. Germline V gene lookup returns CDR1 SGHTA and CDR2 FQGNSA. The CDR3 is 13 residues long. The CDR3 DNA reads as TGTGCCAGCAGCTTAGAAGGGGTCTATGGCTACACCTTC. This sequence encodes CASSLEGVYGYTF.

V and J are TRBV6-1 and TRBJ2-5, with 14 bases aligning to TRBD2. The CDR3 runs 17 residues. Germline CDR1 and CDR2: MNHNS and SASEGT. Trimming cost V 2 bases and J 5 bases; bases outside gene matches: 7. The CDR3 region has the DNA TGTGCCAGCAGTGAACTAGGACTAGCGGGAGGAAGGGAGACCCAGTACTTC. This translates into CASSELGLAGGRETQYF.

The V and J genes are TRBV19 and TRBJ2-7, with 7 bases that match TRBD1. The CDR3 runs to 14 residues. The germline CDR1 and CDR2 sequences are LNHDA and SQIVND (reference sequence). The trim removed 5 bases at V and 9 bases at J, leaving 13 bases unmatched. The CDR3 nucleotides read TGTGCCAGTAGTCCATGGACAGGCGGCTATGGGCAGTACTTC. Its translation: CASSPWTGGYGQYF.

The gene calls are TRBV10-3 and TRBJ1-1; 7 nucleotides agree with TRBD1. Germline V gene sequence: CDR1 ENHRY, CDR2 SYGVKD. This CDR3 has 14 residues. V shed 2 bases and J 6 bases; nucleotides not matched to a gene: 6. The CDR3 region has the DNA TGTGCCATCAGTGAGCGGATAGACAGGGCTGAAGCTTTCTTT. Amino acids: CAISERIDRAEAFF.

The V and J genes are TRBV19 and TRBJ2-2, with D maybe TRBD2 (8 bases). Germline CDR1 reads LNHDA; CDR2 reads SQIVND (reference sequence). The CDR3 length is 17 residues. V lost 7 bases, J lost 5 bases, and 23 bases lay in between. CDR3 residues: CASIRQGREGRTGELFF. The CDR3 region has the DNA TGTGCCAGTATCAGACAGGGACGGGAGGGGCGAACCGGGGAGCTGTTTTTT.

The V gene is TRBV18, the J gene TRBJ2-4; perhaps TRBD1 as D (6 bases). Trimming took off 3 bases at V and 5 bases at J, with 14 bases between the two ends. There are 15 residues in the CDR3. Germline V lookup: CDR1 KGHSH, CDR2 LQKENI. CDR3 in amino acids: CASSPARGVENIQYF. The CDR3 bases are TGTGCCAGCTCACCGGCCAGGGGCGTCGAAAACATTCAGTACTTC.

The chain is built from TRBV19 and TRBJ2-7, with D perhaps matching TRBD1 (5 bases). Germline V gives CDR1 LNHDA, CDR2 SQIVND (reference sequence). The ends were cut back, 3 bases at V and 3 bases at J, with 15 bases in the middle. The CDR3 runs to 15 residues. The CDR3 protein is CASSIHLQGGYEQYF. CDR3 nucleotides: TGTGCCAGTAGTATTCACCTCCAGGGCGGCTACGAGCAGTACTTC.

The gene calls are TRBV10-3 and TRBJ1-2; D perhaps matches TRBD1 (5 bases). The CDR3 has 14 amino acids. V dropped 0 bases and J dropped 5 bases, with 10 bases sitting between them. CDR1 is ENHRY and CDR2 is SYGVKD in the germline V gene. The CDR3 reads CAISESAQAYGYTF. CDR3 nucleotide sequence: TGTGCCATCAGTGAGTCGGCACAGGCTTATGGCTACACCTTC.

V usage is TRBV15 and J usage is TRBJ2-7, with D perhaps given as TRBD1 or TRBD2 (5 bases each). CDR3 length equals 14 residues. Germline CDR1 LNHNV, CDR2 YYDKDF (reference sequence). The V end was cut by 3 bases, the J end by 6 bases, with 15 bases between. The CDR3 reads CATSSRQQGAEQYF. In nucleotides, the CDR3 is TGTGCCACCAGCAGTCGTCAGCAGGGAGCCGAGCAGTACTTC.